A selection of T cell receptor beta chains follows, all from one sample in a study of blood T cells in healthy people across ages. In TCRdb, the 5' RACE reads were re-called with MiXCR into one record per CDR3 protein. This table holds about 640,000 distinct CDR3 sequences, approximately 50% found once. Input material: blood. These receptors all stem from a man aged 55 to 70 in good health. CDR3s leave out the opening cysteine and the closing phenylalanine or tryptophan. A D gene is named only where the DNA matches it firmly.

v_call d_call cdr3_aa
TRBV29-1 NA SVSPIGHYGYT
TRBV20-1 TRBD2 SASFGGTQGTQY
TRBV12-3/TRBV12-4 TRBD2 ASSLASGGQDTQY
TRBV5-1 TRBD1 ASSADRALSGANVLT
TRBV5-1 TRBD1 ASSSGQGDIETQY
TRBV7-9 NA ASSPGTSLSTDTQY
TRBV18 TRBD1 ASSPDRDTNYGYT
TRBV6-5 NA ASSYSNQAAQDTQY
TRBV9 NA ASSVRGNFDSPLH
TRBV6-5 NA ASCRNTEAF
TRBV29-1 NA SARGEVEAF
TRBV28 NA ASKQGGAIDEQY
TRBV7-9 NA ASSLDQGIDTQY
TRBV5-4 TRBD1 AGARQGADEQY
TRBV2 NA ASSEGGYTDTQY
TRBV18 NA ASSPSYGNNQGPSYEQY
TRBV24-1 NA ATSEGENYGYT
TRBV7-6 NA ASSSLRGLAQETQY
TRBV20-1 NA SARTGWDTQY
TRBV3-1 NA ASSQEGQQGEAF
TRBV12-3/TRBV12-4 TRBD2 ASRLAGGPYEQY
TRBV12-5 TRBD1 ASGQFGQENQPQH
TRBV20-1 NA SASAGTANSPLH
TRBV24-1 TRBD2 ATSDPTGGLAGADTQY
TRBV4-1 TRBD1 ASSQEGQGGPEAF
TRBV29-1 NA SADLVNEQF
TRBV5-1 TRBD2 ASSQLAGQTYEQY
TRBV20-1 NA SARSRVDYEQY
TRBV11-2 NA ASSPGEQSEAF